This record concerns one T cell receptor (beta chain) sequence. The target of this receptor is not known. Per-base quality was not reported, and no clone a single base away is much larger than it. This entry is derived from a study of read filtering for tumor transcriptome and immune sequencing (dated by TCRdb to 2020 to 2022). Regarding the study in general: The cohort was composed of some 16 male and some 15 female patients, with a mean age of about 68 years and an age range of roughly 45 to 90. As a main aim, a read-filtering strategy for immune repertoire data was addressed, with the specific question being whether clonotypes supported by a single read should be removed. By revised international staging, roughly 8 patients were R-ISS I, over 15 were R-ISS II and 7 were R-ISS III. The study compared TCR repertoires from targeted immune repertoire sequencing and bulk whole-transcriptome sequencing run on the same bone marrow samples. Whole-transcriptome libraries were prepared with the TruSeq RNA Access Library Prep Kit after DNase treatment. Per sample, about 3.5 to 10.27 million TCR-region mapped reads were obtained with IR-seq, compared with only roughly 85 to 1,300 with RNA-seq. Broad study findings and their caveats: The correlation between IR-seq and RNA-seq shared clonotype proportions was increased by removal of single-read clonotypes. IR-seq captured clonotypes at much higher depth and more reliably than RNA-seq, and smaller IR-seq throughput sufficed to identify most shared clonotypes. Single-read clonotypes made up roughly four fifths of clonotypes but 3.5% to 4.5% of total reads in IR-seq, and 70% to 75% of clonotypes and about 45% of reads in RNA-seq. The sorted CD138-negative fraction was composed of a mixed bone marrow immune population rather than of purified T cells.

The cysteine opens and the phenylalanine closes a CDR3 of 16 amino acids. Of the read, only the CDR3 DNA is kept; its 48 bases are in frame from base 1. The germline V gene (reference sequence) supplies CDR1 SEHNR and CDR2 FQNEAQ. Clipping removes 9 bases from V and 1 base from J, with 12 as the unmatched junction base count. Every patient had bone marrow sampled at the time of active disease. Isolation of bone marrow mononuclear cells was performed by Ficoll-Hypaque density gradient centrifugation. To remove myeloma plasma cells, the cells were labeled with CD138 magnetic microbeads on a MACS separator, and CD138-negative cells were then collected by negative selection. The purity of the isolated cells was checked by flow cytometry with CD138 antibodies on an Attune NxT. TRIzol reagent was used to extract total RNA, which was then quantified with a NanoDrop spectrophotometer. For each patient, paired RNA-seq and IR-seq were run on the CD138-negative bone marrow sample from that patient.

TCR libraries were constructed from 300 to 400 ng RNA using the Immunoverse kit, and molecular barcoded adaptors covering alpha/delta and beta/gamma chains were employed. TCR library preparation was performed with the same RNA that was used for transcriptome sequencing. An Illumina HiSeq 4000 with 2 x 150 cycles was used to sequence the TCR libraries. The study's own analysis went as follows. With MiXCR, TCR reads were aligned to human V, D, J and C references and assembled into CDR3 clonotypes, with quality filtering and error correction included. The tcR package in R was used to analyze clonotype counts and gene usage diversity. For inspection of raw mapping reads, RNA-seq reads were mapped by STAR aligner version 2.5.3a onto GRCh37 of the human genome. To test the effect of sequencing depth on detected clonotypes, IR-seq fastq files were randomly downsampled using Seqtk 1.3. TCRdb passed the public sequencing reads through fastp at Q25 and MiXCR, retaining productive beta sequences. Every entry covers one CDR3 protein and lists the most common genes and DNA from its rows. TCRdb, rather than the study authors, made the V and J calls. A total of 100,000 to 150,000 distinct CDR3 sequences appear in this sample, 13% of them only once. The ten largest clones take up 7.5% to 10% of the sample.

This TCR came from a donor at least 40 years old with multiple myeloma. The specimen was a population of CD138-negative cells sorted from bone marrow. Reading the label with the study, this specimen's cell subset or site is: bone marrow mononuclear cells depleted of CD138+ plasma/myeloma cells by negative magnetic selection. The sequence joins TRBV7-9 to TRBJ2-1; 7 central bases correspond to TRBD2. The DNA sequence is as follows: TGTGCCAGGAGCCTCGGGGAGGGAGTTTCCTACAATGAGCAGTTCTTC. Protein translation: CARSLGEGVSYNEQFF.